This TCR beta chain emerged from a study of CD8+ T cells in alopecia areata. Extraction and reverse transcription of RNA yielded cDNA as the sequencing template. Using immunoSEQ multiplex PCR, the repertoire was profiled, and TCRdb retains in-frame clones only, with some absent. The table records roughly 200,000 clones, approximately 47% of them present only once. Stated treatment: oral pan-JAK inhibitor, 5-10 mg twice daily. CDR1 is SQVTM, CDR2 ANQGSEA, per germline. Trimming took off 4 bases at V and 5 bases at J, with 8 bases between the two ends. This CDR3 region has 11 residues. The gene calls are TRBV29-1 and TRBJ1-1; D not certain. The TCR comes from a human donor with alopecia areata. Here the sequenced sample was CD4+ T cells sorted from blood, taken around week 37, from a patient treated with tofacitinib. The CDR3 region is CSVAAHTEAFF. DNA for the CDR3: TGCAGCGTTGCAGCCCATACTGAAGCTTTCTTT.